Below are 23 T cell receptor beta chains sequenced from a single sample in a study of T cells expressing NK-cell markers. TCRdb re-called the 5' RACE reads and catalogs CDR3 proteins one per entry, DNA excluded. With approximately 170,000 distinct CDR3 sequences in the sample, the ten largest clones hold 20% to 25%. The sequenced material came from blood T cells: a sorted CD56 or NKG2C T cell subset, CD4+ or CD8+ T cells, or bulk PBMC T cells (not recorded which). Receptor source: a man aged 18 to 70 in good health.

CDR3 region: CASRGRVGYYGYTF. The chain employs TRBV6-1 and TRBJ1-2; lacking DNA, the TRBD1 call made by TCRdb goes unchecked. The germline V gene encodes CDR1 MNHNS and CDR2 SASEGT. The CDR3 covers 14 residues.

This chain uses TRBV6-5 with TRBJ2-2; without DNA, the TCRdb call of TRBD1 cannot be checked. Germline V gene data show CDR1 as MNHEY and CDR2 as SVGAGI. The CDR3 loop spans 16 amino acids. This CDR3 is CASSYAGTGPAGELFF.

This sequence joins TRBV6-1 and TRBJ2-1; checking the TCRdb D call of TRBD2 is not possible without DNA. This CDR3 has 15 amino acids. Per germline, CDR1 MNHNS and CDR2 SASEGT. The CDR3 loop reads CASSTSGTTYNEQFF.

The chain couples TRBV5-6 to TRBJ1-1. This CDR3 spans 13 amino acids. Germline-derived CDR1 and CDR2 are SGHDT and YYEEEE. Here the CDR3 reads CASSLTLSTEAFF.

This chain links TRBV30 with TRBJ2-3; TCRdb indicates TRBD1, and absent DNA this call remains unverified. CDR1 is GTSNPN and CDR2 is SVGIG in the germline V gene (reference sequence). The CDR3 contains 13 residues. This CDR3 is CAWSSTGEDTQYF.

This chain joins TRBV5-4 and TRBJ2-1; without DNA, the TCRdb call of TRBD1 cannot be checked. Germline-derived CDR1 and CDR2 are SGHNT and YYREEE (reference sequence). CDR3 size: 16 residues. Here the CDR3 reads CASSSPGGSQYNEQFF.

The rearrangement joins TRBV28 to TRBJ1-2. This CDR3 contains 13 residues. CDR1 and CDR2 (germline): MDHEN, SYDVKM. The CDR3 sequence: CASSLAVVGGYTF.

The chain joins TRBV25-1 to TRBJ2-3; TCRdb picks TRBD2, but there is no DNA to check that call. The CDR3 has 16 residues. Germline V gives CDR1 MGHDK, CDR2 SYGVNS. CDR3: CASSEWGLATTDTQYF.

V gene TRBV19 combines with J gene TRBJ2-7; TCRdb's D call of TRBD1 is untestable without DNA. The CDR3 totals 14 residues. Germline CDR1 reads LNHDA; CDR2 reads SQIVND (reference sequence). The CDR3 here is CASGTDSYSYEQYF.

J is TRBJ1-6 and V is TRBV2. The germline V gene encodes CDR1 SNHLY and CDR2 FYNNEI. The CDR3 runs to 15 residues. The CDR3 protein is CASSEGEGYNSPLHF.

The CDR3 is CASSGKGELLTDTQYF. The chain combines TRBV7-6 with TRBJ2-3; TCRdb's D gene call, TRBD1, goes unchecked for lack of DNA. This CDR3 comprises 16 residues. Germline V lookup: CDR1 SGHVS, CDR2 FNYEAQ.

The J gene is TRBJ1-2, the V gene TRBV12-3 or TRBV12-4; TCRdb proposes TRBD1, but this gene call is untestable without DNA. CDR3 length: 12 amino acids. The CDR3 sequence is CASSAQGAGYTF.

The chain recombines TRBV10-3 with TRBJ2-3; TCRdb calls TRBD2, which cannot be checked without DNA. The CDR3 is 21 amino acids. The germline V gene has CDR1 ENHRY and CDR2 SYGVKD. The CDR3 loop reads CAISEPLAGGNPKYLTDTQYF.

This chain uses TRBV9 with TRBJ2-5; TCRdb picks TRBD2, but there is no DNA to check that call. Germline CDR1 and CDR2: SGDLS and YYNGEE. The CDR3 is 15 residues long. The CDR3: CASSVEGTAGQTQYF.

V is TRBV6-1 and J is TRBJ1-1; TCRdb's D call of TRBD1 is untestable without DNA. Germline CDR1 reads MNHNS; CDR2 reads SASEGT. This CDR3 spans 15 amino acids. CDR3 sequence reads: CASLDSLPLNTEAFF.

J is TRBJ1-1 and V is TRBV30; TCRdb designates TRBD1, a call that cannot be tested without DNA. Per the germline V gene, CDR1 is GTSNPN and CDR2 is SVGIG (reference sequence). There are 14 residues in the CDR3. The CDR3: CAWSPQGLVTEAFF.

The V call is TRBV2, the J call TRBJ1-6; without DNA, the TCRdb call of TRBD1 cannot be checked. The CDR3 runs 14 residues. CDR1 is SNHLY, CDR2 FYNNEI, per germline. CDR3: CASYWTGRRSPLHF.

The chain combines TRBV15 with TRBJ1-2; TCRdb outputs TRBD1, but without DNA this stays unchecked. Germline CDR1 reads LNHNV; CDR2 reads YYDKDF (reference sequence). The CDR3 is 14 amino acids. The chain's CDR3 is CATSRVPGQDGYTF. The full variable domain, its missing parts supplied by reference TRBV15 and TRBJ1-2, is DAMVIQNPRYQVTQFGKPVTLSCSQTLNHNVMYWYQQKSSQAPKLLFHYYDKDFNNEADTPDNFQSRRPNTSFCFLDIRSPGLGDTAMYLCATSRVPGQDGYTFGSGTRLTVV.

The V and J genes are TRBV5-4 and TRBJ2-7; the TRBD1 assignment by TCRdb is unverifiable without DNA. The CDR3 loop spans 15 amino acids. Germline loops: CDR1 SGHNT, CDR2 YYREEE (reference sequence). CDR3 sequence: CASSSWNRDPTEQYF.

The chain recombines TRBV2 with TRBJ2-1; the D call of TRBD1 rests on TCRdb alone, since no DNA is present to check it. This CDR3 contains 12 residues. Germline loops: CDR1 SNHLY, CDR2 FYNNEI. The CDR3 spells CARAQGVNEQFF.

The gene calls are TRBV29-1 and TRBJ2-7; TCRdb calls TRBD1, which cannot be checked without DNA. There are 12 residues in the CDR3. CDR1 and CDR2 (germline): SQVTM, ANQGSEA. CDR3 region: CSVDVQGYEQYF.

The CDR3 here is CASSPSPGSFYEQYF. The gene calls are TRBV9 and TRBJ2-7; as DNA is missing, the TRBD2 call by TCRdb cannot be tested. This CDR3 spans 15 amino acids. In germline, CDR1 is SGDLS, CDR2 YYNGEE.

The V call is TRBV25-1, the J call TRBJ2-5. There are 15 residues in the CDR3. Germline V gene data show CDR1 as MGHDK and CDR2 as SYGVNS. CDR3 residues: CASSTRTVMGETQYF. Complete variable domain (other parts from reference TRBV25-1 and TRBJ2-5): EADIYQTPRYLVIGTGKKITLECSQTMGHDKMYWYQQDPGMELHLIHYSYGVNSTEKGDLSSESTVSRIRTEHFPLTLESARPSHTSQYLCASSTRTVMGETQYFGPGTRLLVL.